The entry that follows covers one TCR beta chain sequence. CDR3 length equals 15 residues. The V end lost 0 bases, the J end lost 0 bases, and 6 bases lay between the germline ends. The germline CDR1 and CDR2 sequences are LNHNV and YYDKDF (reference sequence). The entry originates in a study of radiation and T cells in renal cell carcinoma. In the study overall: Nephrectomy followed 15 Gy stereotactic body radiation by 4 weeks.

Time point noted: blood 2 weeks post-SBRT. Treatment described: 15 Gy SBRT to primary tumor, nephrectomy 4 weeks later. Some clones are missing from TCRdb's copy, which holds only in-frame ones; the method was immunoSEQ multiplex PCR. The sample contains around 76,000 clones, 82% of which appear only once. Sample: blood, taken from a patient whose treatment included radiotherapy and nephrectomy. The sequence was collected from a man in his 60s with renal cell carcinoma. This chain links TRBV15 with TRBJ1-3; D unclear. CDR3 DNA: TGTGCCACCAGCAGAGACAAGTTCTCTGGAAACACCATATATTTT. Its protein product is CATSRDKFSGNTIYF.